This T cell receptor beta chain was documented in a study of blood T cells in healthy people across ages. Study-level results: The study found more naive CD4+ cells and higher diversity in long-lived than aged donors. In older individuals, TCR beta diversity per million T cells was lower, falling roughly linearly with age.

A second PCR, run for roughly 7 to 11 cycles, used a sample-barcoded 5' primer plus a J-beta primer mix. From the 5' RACE reads, TCRdb called clonotypes with MiXCR, one entry per CDR3 protein. The table includes hundreds of thousands of distinct CDR3 sequences, approximately 51% detected once. CDR1 and CDR2 (germline): ENHRY, SYGVKD. There are 16 residues in the CDR3. The V gene lost 6 bases and the J gene lost 0 bases, with 12 bases spanning the gap. PBMCs were isolated at a quantity of at least 7 million per sample. The extraction recovered at least 5.5 micrograms of total RNA per sample. This clonotype appeared a few times. Its antigen is undetermined.

The TCR comes from a man aged 55 to 70 in good health. V usage is TRBV10-3 and J usage is TRBJ2-6; TRBD1 is a possible D gene (5 bases). The sequenced sample consisted of blood. The CDR3 protein is CAIRDTPSSGANVLTF. The CDR3 nucleotides read TGTGCCATCAGGGACACCCCAAGCTCTGGGGCCAACGTCCTGACTTTC.